This T cell receptor beta chain originates from a study of blood T cell repertoires in COVID-19. For the study at large: The cDNA or gDNA used as material had been derived from T cells, B-cell-depleted T cells, or PBMCs.

Libraries were prepared by immunoSEQ multiplex PCR; TCRdb keeps only in-frame clonotypes and omits some of them. Here the sample spans 130,000 to 150,000 clones, around nine tenths being singletons. This TCR was sampled from a human donor in a cohort sampled during active COVID-19. The sequenced sample consisted of peripheral blood.

DNA of the CDR3: TGTGCCTGGAGTAGGACAGGGTCTGACACTGAAGCTTTCTTT. Amino acid sequence: CAWSRTGSDTEAFF. The J gene is TRBJ1-1, the V gene TRBV30; 8 nucleotides line up with TRBD1. The junction had 5 bases not matched to a gene; V was cut back by 2 bases and J by 3 bases. The germline V gene has CDR1 GTSNPN and CDR2 SVGIG (reference sequence). The CDR3 sequence is 14 residues long.